This TCR beta chain was captured in a study of CD8+ T cells in alopecia areata. Regarding the study as a whole: Lesional scalp displayed greater clonality than normal scalp, most notably in alopecia totalis/universalis. Scalp sequencing captures resident alphabeta T cells of normal skin too.

In regard to this clone: Its target is unknown.

Isolated RNA was reverse transcribed into cDNA used as the sequencing template. This table comes from immunoSEQ multiplex PCR, and its TCRdb copy is limited to in-frame clones, with some not included. This sample carries 150,000 to 200,000 clones, around 55% of them seen once, and the ten largest clones take about 4.5%. Material for sequencing was CD4+ T cells sorted from blood. The receptor was derived from a human donor in good health.

The DNA of the CDR3 is TGTGCCACCAGCAGAGATCGGGCTAGCGGGAGATGGCAGTTCTTC. Translation: CATSRDRASGRWQFF. The V call is TRBV15, the J call TRBJ2-1; 10 bases align to TRBD2. V trimming: 0 bases; J trimming: 12 bases; junction bases outside the gene matches: 8. CDR3 length: 15 residues. From germline, CDR1 is LNHNV and CDR2 YYDKDF (reference sequence).